The 20 T cell receptor beta chains below come from one sample, sequenced in a study of T cell responses to AZD1222 COVID-19 vaccine. Libraries were prepared by immunoSEQ multiplex PCR; TCRdb keeps only in-frame clonotypes and omits some of them. The table includes roughly 120,000 clones, approximately 88% detected once. The source material was peripheral blood, sampled on day 0 of AZD1222 vaccination. The source of these receptors is an adult in good health.

V and J are TRBV19 and TRBJ2-1; D not certain. The V gene's germline CDR1 is LNHDA and CDR2 SQIVND (reference sequence). V lost 5 bases and J lost 4, with 9 bases in between. The CDR3 has 13 residues. Written as DNA, the CDR3 is TGTGCCAGTAGTGGGCAGGCTTACAATGAGCAGTTCTTC. This codes for CASSGQAYNEQFF.

The gene calls are TRBV4-2 and TRBJ2-5, with D possibly called TRBD1 or TRBD2 (5 bases each). The V and J ends lost 3 bases and 5 bases respectively, with 19 bases between them. CDR1 and CDR2 (germline): LGHNA, YNFKEQ. This CDR3 has 16 residues. CDR3 bases: TGTGCCAGCAGCCAGCGAGGGGCCTTGGAGACGGAGACCCAGTACTTC. Amino acids: CASSQRGALETETQYF.

V is TRBV18 and J is TRBJ2-7, with 8 bases lining up with TRBD1. Germline CDR1 and CDR2: KGHSH and LQKENI. The CDR3 consists of 17 residues. The junction had 11 bases not matched to a gene; V was cut back by 2 bases and J by 2 bases. DNA for the CDR3: TGTGCCAGCTCACCAAGCTTAGACCGGGACAGGACCTACGAGCAGTACTTC. It yields the protein CASSPSLDRDRTYEQYF.

This chain connects TRBV3-1 (or the pseudogene TRBV3-2) to TRBJ2-4; maybe TRBD2 (6 bases). CDR3 length equals 16 residues. Trimming cost V 2 bases and J 6 bases, with 17 bases left between them. The germline V gene has CDR1 LGHDT and CDR2 YNNKEL (reference sequence). The CDR3 loop is CASSQRGALAGNIQYF. The CDR3 nucleotides read TGTGCCAGCAGCCAAAGAGGCGCACTAGCCGGAAACATTCAGTACTTC.

This chain links TRBV5-1 with TRBJ1-2, with TRBD1 matching 8 bases. V lost 3 bases to trimming and J lost 8 bases; unmatched junction nucleotides: 9. CDR1 and CDR2 from the germline V gene are SGHRS and YFSETQ. The CDR3 is 14 residues long. In DNA, the CDR3 is TGCGCCAGCAGCTCGGACAGGGCGCGAGGGGGCTACACCTTC. This sequence encodes CASSSDRARGGYTF.

V is TRBV9 and J is TRBJ2-3, with D possibly TRBD1 on 6 matching bases. Per the germline V gene, CDR1 is SGDLS and CDR2 is YYNGEE. V lost 1 base and J 5 bases, leaving 14 bases between the germline ends. The CDR3 has 15 residues. The CDR3 bases are TGTGCCAGCAGCGTACAACAGGGATCAGGAGATACGCAGTATTTT. Translation gives CASSVQQGSGDTQYF.

The rearrangement joins TRBV5-1 to TRBJ2-3, with D hard to call. Germline V gene data show CDR1 as SGHRS and CDR2 as YFSETQ. Trimming shortened V by 1 base and J by 1 base, and 7 bases separated the two germline ends. CDR3 length: 14 residues. For the CDR3, the DNA is TGCGCCAGCAGCTTGACAGCAGGCACAGATACGCAGTATTTT. This encodes CASSLTAGTDTQYF.

J is TRBJ2-1 and V is TRBV3-1 (or the pseudogene TRBV3-2); perhaps TRBD2 as D (6 bases). The germline V gene encodes CDR1 LGHDT and CDR2 YNNKEL (reference sequence). The CDR3 length is 14 residues. V was trimmed by 2 bases and J by 9 bases, leaving 14 bases between them. The CDR3 DNA reads TGTGCCAGCAGCCAAAACTGGGGGGTTCGTGAGCAGTTCTTC. It is translated as CASSQNWGVREQFF.

V gene TRBV30 combines with J gene TRBJ2-6; no clear D gene. The germline gives CDR1 GTSNPN, CDR2 SVGIG (reference sequence). The CDR3 length is 13 residues. Trimming stripped 1 base from V and 2 bases from J, with 3 bases between. The CDR3, as DNA: TGTGCCTGGAGTGACCCTGGGGCCAACGTCCTGACTTTC. It is translated as CAWSDPGANVLTF. Variable domain in full (rest from reference TRBV30 and TRBJ2-6): SQTIHQWPATLVQPVGSPLSLECTVEGTSNPNLYWYRQAAGRGLQLLFYSVGIGQISSEVPQNLSASRPQDRQFILSSKKLLLSDSGFYLCAWSDPGANVLTFGAGSRLTVL.

The V call is TRBV4-3, the J call TRBJ2-2; D unclear. Germline V gene sequence: CDR1 LGHNA, CDR2 YSLEER. V was pared by 0 bases and J by 0 bases, with 14 bases between. This CDR3 is built from 18 residues. CDR3 sequence: CASSQDPLVAANTGELFF. CDR3 coding DNA: TGCGCCAGCAGCCAAGACCCTCTGGTAGCCGCGAACACCGGGGAGCTGTTTTTT.

This sequence joins TRBV27 and TRBJ2-7, with 9 positions matching TRBD2. CDR1 is MNHEY and CDR2 is SMNVEV in the germline V gene (reference sequence). The CDR3 totals 15 residues. Germline trimming cut 5 bases from V and 7 bases from J; bases unmatched to any gene: 12. The DNA for the CDR3 is TGTGCCAGCAGTCTCAGCGGGAGGTGGCTCTGGGAGCAGTACTTC. Translated: CASSLSGRWLWEQYF.

This clone was counted a few times. J is TRBJ1-4 and V is TRBV27; D is perhaps TRBD1 (6 bases). Germline V gives CDR1 MNHEY, CDR2 SMNVEV (reference sequence). V was shortened by 6 bases and J by 8 bases, with 19 bases between the two germline ends. There are 15 residues in the CDR3. This CDR3 reads CASSLTQGGREKLFF. As DNA, the CDR3 is TGTGCCAGCAGCCTTACACAGGGAGGTCGAGAAAAACTGTTTTTT.

The chain joins TRBV2 to TRBJ1-5, with D unclear. This CDR3 contains 14 residues. V was trimmed by 7 bases and J by 4 bases, leaving 14 bases between them. The germline CDR1 and CDR2 sequences are SNHLY and FYNNEI. CDR3 in amino acids: CASNTRTLNQPQHF. The CDR3 DNA reads TGTGCCAGCAATACCCGGACTCTAAATCAGCCCCAGCATTTT.

The chain uses TRBV4-2 and TRBJ2-1, with 7 bases matching TRBD2. Per the germline V gene, CDR1 is LGHNA and CDR2 is YNFKEQ. The V segment lost 0 bases and the J segment 0 bases; nucleotides outside the gene matches: 2. The CDR3 is made up of 16 amino acids. The CDR3: CASSQESGVSYNEQFF. The DNA of the CDR3 is TGTGCCAGCAGCCAAGAGAGCGGGGTCTCCTACAATGAGCAGTTCTTC.

This clone was seen just once. The chain is built from TRBV28 and TRBJ2-1, with 8 positions matching TRBD1. The germline gives CDR1 MDHEN, CDR2 SYDVKM. The CDR3 runs to 15 residues. Trimming cost V 5 bases and J 5 bases; bases outside gene matches: 8. Here the CDR3 DNA reads TGTGCCAGCAGTCTATCGACAGGGGTACACAATGAGCAGTTCTTC. It codes for CASSLSTGVHNEQFF.

V is TRBV13 and J is TRBJ2-5; tentative D call: TRBD2 (6 bases). The CDR3 extends over 13 amino acids. V was clipped by 2 bases and J by 5 bases, with 9 bases between them. Germline assignment: CDR1 PRHDT and CDR2 FYEKMQ (reference sequence). CDR3 in amino acids: CASSLREEETQYF. The CDR3 nucleotides are TGTGCCAGCAGCTTAAGGGAGGAGGAGACCCAGTACTTC.

The chain is built from TRBV28 and TRBJ2-2; D gene uncertain. Deletions cut 4 bases from V and 3 bases from J, with 0 bases between. Germline CDR1 and CDR2: MDHEN and SYDVKM. This CDR3 contains 11 residues. CDR3 protein: CASSYTGELFF. Written as DNA, the CDR3 is TGTGCCAGCAGTTACACCGGGGAGCTGTTTTTT.

A single count supports this clone. The chain uses TRBV18 and TRBJ1-3, with 7 nucleotides matching TRBD1. Germline values: CDR1 KGHSH, CDR2 LQKENI. Unmatched junction bases numbered 6, after V lost 1 base and J lost 0 bases. CDR3 length: 17 amino acids. The CDR3 coding sequence is TGTGCCAGCTCACCACTGACAGGGCGTTTCTCTGGAAACACCATATATTTT. This codes for CASSPLTGRFSGNTIYF.

The chain uses TRBV19 and TRBJ1-5; 9 bases fit TRBD1. With 6 bases clipped from V and 6 bases from J, the junction kept 12 bases outside the gene matches. The CDR3 loop spans 16 amino acids. Germline V gives CDR1 LNHDA, CDR2 SQIVND (reference sequence). The CDR3 reads CASSFKRDRVVQPQHF. CDR3 bases: TGTGCCAGTAGCTTTAAAAGGGACAGGGTGGTTCAGCCCCAGCATTTT.

The chain couples TRBV6-5 to TRBJ1-1, with TRBD1 matching 7 bases. Losses at the gene ends were 6 bases for V and 1 base for J; bases not matched to a gene: 8. CDR1 and CDR2 from the germline V gene are MNHEY and SVGAGI. This CDR3 has 15 amino acids. This CDR3 reads CASSLDRARNTEAFF. In DNA, the CDR3 is TGTGCCAGCAGCTTAGACAGGGCCAGGAACACTGAAGCTTTCTTT.